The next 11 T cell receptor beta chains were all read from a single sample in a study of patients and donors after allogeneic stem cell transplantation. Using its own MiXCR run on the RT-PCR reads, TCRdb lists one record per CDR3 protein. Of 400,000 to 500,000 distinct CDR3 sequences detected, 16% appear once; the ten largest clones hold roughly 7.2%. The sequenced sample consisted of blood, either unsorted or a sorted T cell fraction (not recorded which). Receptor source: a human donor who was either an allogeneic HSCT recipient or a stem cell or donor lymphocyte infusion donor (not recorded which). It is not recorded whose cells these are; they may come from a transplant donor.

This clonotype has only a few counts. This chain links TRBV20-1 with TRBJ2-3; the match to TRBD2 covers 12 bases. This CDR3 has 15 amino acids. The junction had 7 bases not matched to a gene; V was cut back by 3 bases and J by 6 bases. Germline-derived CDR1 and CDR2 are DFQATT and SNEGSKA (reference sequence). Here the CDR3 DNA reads TGCAGTGCTAGCTCACTAGCGGGAGGATCGGATACGCAGTATTTT. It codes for CSASSLAGGSDTQYF.

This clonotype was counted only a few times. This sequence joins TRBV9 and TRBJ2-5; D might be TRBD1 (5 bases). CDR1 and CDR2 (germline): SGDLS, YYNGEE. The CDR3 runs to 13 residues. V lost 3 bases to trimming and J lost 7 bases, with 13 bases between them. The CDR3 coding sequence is TGTGCCAGCAGCGCTGGGGCCAGAACGACCCAGTACTTC. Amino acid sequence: CASSAGARTTQYF.

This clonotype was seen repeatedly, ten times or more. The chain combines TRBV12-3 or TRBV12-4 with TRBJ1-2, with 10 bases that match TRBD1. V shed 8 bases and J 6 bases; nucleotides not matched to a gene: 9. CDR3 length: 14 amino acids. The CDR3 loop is CASPKDRGLNGYTF. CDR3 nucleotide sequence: TGTGCCAGCCCCAAAGACAGGGGGCTGAATGGCTACACCTTC.

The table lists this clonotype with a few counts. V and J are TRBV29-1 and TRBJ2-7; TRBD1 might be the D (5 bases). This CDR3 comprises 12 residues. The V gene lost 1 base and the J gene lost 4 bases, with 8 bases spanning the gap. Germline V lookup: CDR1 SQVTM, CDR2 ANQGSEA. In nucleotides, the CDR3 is TGCAGCGTTGAAGGCAGGACATACGAGCAGTACTTC. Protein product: CSVEGRTYEQYF.

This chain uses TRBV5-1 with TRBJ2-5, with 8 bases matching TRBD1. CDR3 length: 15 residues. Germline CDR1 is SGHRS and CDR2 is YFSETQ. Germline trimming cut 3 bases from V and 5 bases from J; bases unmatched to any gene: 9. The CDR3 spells CASSSNPGQAETQYF. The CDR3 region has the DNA TGCGCCAGCAGCTCGAATCCGGGACAGGCTGAGACCCAGTACTTC. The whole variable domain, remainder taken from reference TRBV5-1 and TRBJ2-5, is KAGVTQTPRYLIKTRGQQVTLSCSPISGHRSVSWYQQTPGQGLQFLFEYFSETQRNKGNFPGRFSGRQFSNSRSEMNVSTLELGDSALYLCASSSNPGQAETQYFGPGTRLLVL.

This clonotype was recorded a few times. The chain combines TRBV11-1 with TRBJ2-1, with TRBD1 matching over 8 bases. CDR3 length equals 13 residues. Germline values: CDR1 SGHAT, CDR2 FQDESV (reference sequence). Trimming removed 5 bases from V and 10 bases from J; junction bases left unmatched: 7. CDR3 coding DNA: TGTGCCAGCAGCCTTGACAGGGGTCGAGAGCAGTTCTTC. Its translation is CASSLDRGREQFF. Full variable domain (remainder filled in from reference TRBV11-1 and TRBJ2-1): EAEVAQSPRYKITEKSQAVAFWCDPISGHATLYWYRQILGQGPELLVQFQDESVVDDSQLPKDRFSAERLKGVDSTLKIQPAELGDSAMYLCASSLDRGREQFFGPGTRLTVL.

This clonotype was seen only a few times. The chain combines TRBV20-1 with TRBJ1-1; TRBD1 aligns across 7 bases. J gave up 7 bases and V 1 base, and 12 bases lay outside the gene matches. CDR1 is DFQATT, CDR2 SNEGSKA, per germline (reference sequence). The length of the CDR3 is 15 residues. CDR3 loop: CSARGEVRGRVEAFF. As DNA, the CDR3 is TGCAGTGCTAGAGGGGAGGTGAGGGGGCGCGTTGAAGCTTTCTTT.

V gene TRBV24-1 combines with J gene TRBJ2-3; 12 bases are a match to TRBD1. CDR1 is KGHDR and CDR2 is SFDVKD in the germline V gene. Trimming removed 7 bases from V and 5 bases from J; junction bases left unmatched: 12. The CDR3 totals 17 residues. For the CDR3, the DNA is TGTGCCACCAGACCCGCGGGACAGGGGGCCGCTAAAGATACGCAGTATTTT. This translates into CATRPAGQGAAKDTQYF.

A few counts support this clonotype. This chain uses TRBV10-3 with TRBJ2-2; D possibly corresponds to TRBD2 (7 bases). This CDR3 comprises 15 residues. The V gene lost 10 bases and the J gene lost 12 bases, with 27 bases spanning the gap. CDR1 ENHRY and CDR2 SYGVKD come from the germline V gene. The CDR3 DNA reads TGTGCCACCCTTCGAACCGGGGGGCCGTCGATCCAGCTGTTTTTT. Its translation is CATLRTGGPSIQLFF.

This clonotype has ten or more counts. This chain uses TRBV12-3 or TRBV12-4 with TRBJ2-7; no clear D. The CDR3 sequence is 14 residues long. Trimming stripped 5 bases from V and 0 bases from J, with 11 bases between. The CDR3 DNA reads TGTGCCAGCAGTCGTAGTGGCAACTCCTACGAGCAGTACTTC. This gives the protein CASSRSGNSYEQYF.

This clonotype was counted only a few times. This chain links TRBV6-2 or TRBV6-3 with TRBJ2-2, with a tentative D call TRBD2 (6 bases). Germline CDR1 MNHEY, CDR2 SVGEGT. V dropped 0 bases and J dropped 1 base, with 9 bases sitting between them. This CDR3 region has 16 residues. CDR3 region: CASSYSDYLNTGELFF. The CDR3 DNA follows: TGTGCCAGCAGTTACTCGGACTACTTGAACACCGGGGAGCTGTTTTTT.